The 29 T cell receptor beta chains below were found in one sample sequenced in a study of T cell changes during pregnancy in multiple sclerosis. Libraries were prepared by immunoSEQ multiplex PCR; TCRdb keeps only in-frame clonotypes and omits some of them. The sample holds 35,000 to 45,000 clones, 89% seen once. The sample consisted of CD4+ T cells from peripheral blood mononuclear cells, taken after pregnancy. The receptors shown here come from a female donor in good health, enrolled as a control in a pregnancy study.

The chain has TRBV2 and TRBJ1-5, with a weak D call TRBD1 (5 bases). The CDR3 is 13 amino acids. Germline CDR1 reads SNHLY; CDR2 reads FYNNEI. V was cut by 10 bases and J by 5 bases, with 15 bases left in between. In nucleotides, the CDR3 is TGTGCCACCAAACCCTGGGGGGATCAGCCCCAGCATTTT. It is translated as CATKPWGDQPQHF.

The rearrangement links TRBV14 to TRBJ1-1, with a possible D match to TRBD1 (5 bases). Germline V gene lookup returns CDR1 SGHDN and CDR2 FVKESK. The V end lost 5 bases, the J end lost 8 bases, and 15 bases lay between the germline ends. This CDR3 comprises 13 residues. CDR3 sequence reads: CASSKKGKIEAFF. The CDR3 DNA reads TGTGCCAGCAGCAAAAAGGGGAAAATCGAAGCTTTCTTT.

The rearrangement links TRBV11-2 to TRBJ2-5; 9 bases fit TRBD2. The junction had 11 bases not matched to a gene; V was cut back by 6 bases and J by 3 bases. The CDR3 spans 16 residues. The germline CDR1 and CDR2 sequences are SGHAT and FQNNGV. The CDR3 region has the DNA TGTGCCAGCAGGGGACCGGCTAGCGGGGTAAAAGAGACCCAGTACTTC. It encodes CASRGPASGVKETQYF.

The V gene is TRBV7-8, the J gene TRBJ1-1, with D uncertain. The CDR3 runs to 13 residues. CDR1 and CDR2 (germline): SGHVS, FQNEAQ. V was clipped by 1 base and J by 4 bases, with 7 bases between them. The CDR3 sequence: CASSLDRGTEAFF. For the CDR3, the DNA is TGTGCCAGCAGCTTAGACCGGGGCACTGAAGCTTTCTTT. The full variable domain, rest sourced from reference TRBV7-8 and TRBJ1-1, is GAGVSQSPRYKVAKRGQDVALRCDPISGHVSLFWYQQALGQGPEFLTYFQNEAQLDKSGLPSDRFFAERPEGSVSTLKIQRTQQEDSAVYLCASSLDRGTEAFFGQGTRLTVV.

The genes are TRBV27 and TRBJ2-7, with 9 bases lining up with TRBD1. Germline V gene lookup returns CDR1 MNHEY and CDR2 SMNVEV (reference sequence). The CDR3 has 12 residues. After removal of 6 bases from V and 7 bases from J, the junction contained 4 bases not matched to a gene. CDR3 residues: CASRQGANEQYF. The CDR3 DNA is TGTGCCAGCAGACAGGGGGCGAATGAGCAGTACTTC.

V gene TRBV19 combines with J gene TRBJ1-5, with 9 bases identical to TRBD1. V was clipped by 7 bases and J by 3 bases; unmatched bases: 4. The CDR3 has 14 residues. Germline V gene sequence: CDR1 LNHDA, CDR2 SQIVND (reference sequence). CDR3 sequence reads: CASTRDRANQPQHF. The CDR3 region has the DNA TGTGCCAGTACTAGGGACAGGGCCAATCAGCCCCAGCATTTT. The variable domain in full, completed from reference TRBV19 and TRBJ1-5, reads DGGITQSPKYLFRKEGQNVTLSCEQNLNHDAMYWYRQDPGQGLRLIYYSQIVNDFQKGDIAEGYSVSREKKESFPLTVTSAQKNPTAFYLCASTRDRANQPQHFGDGTRLSIL.

The rearrangement uses TRBV6-4 and TRBJ1-1; 7 bases match TRBD1. The CDR3 is made up of 15 amino acids. Losses at the gene ends were 6 bases for V and 2 bases for J; bases not matched to a gene: 9. Germline CDR1 MRHNA, CDR2 SNTAGT. CDR3 bases: TGTGCCAGCAGGAGATCCGGGACAGATAACACTGAAGCTTTCTTT. This encodes CASRRSGTDNTEAFF.

This rearrangement joins TRBV18 to TRBJ2-1, with D possibly being TRBD1 (5 bases). Germline values: CDR1 KGHSH, CDR2 LQKENI. Deletions cut 3 bases from V and 4 bases from J, with 7 bases between. The CDR3 has 13 residues. The DNA for the CDR3 is TGTGCCAGCTCACCGACAGTTTACAATGAGCAGTTCTTC. This encodes CASSPTVYNEQFF.

The chain combines TRBV18 with TRBJ1-4, with 7 bases lining up with TRBD1. CDR1 is KGHSH and CDR2 is LQKENI in the germline V gene. Trimming removed 5 bases from V and 3 bases from J; junction bases left unmatched: 12. The CDR3 is 17 residues long. CDR3 sequence (DNA): TGTGCCAGCTCATCTTGGACAGGCAACGGGGCTAATGAAAAACTGTTTTTT. Protein sequence: CASSSWTGNGANEKLFF.

V is TRBV7-3 and J is TRBJ1-1; D not certain. With 6 bases removed from V and 1 base from J, the gap between germline ends came to 9 bases. This CDR3 is 13 amino acids long. The germline V gene has CDR1 SGHTA and CDR2 FQGTGA. This chain's CDR3 is CASSLAPNTEAFF. The CDR3 DNA is TGTGCCAGCAGTCTGGCCCCGAACACTGAAGCTTTCTTT.

This clone was seen a single time. This chain connects TRBV27 to TRBJ1-2, with 7 bases that match TRBD1. CDR1 MNHEY and CDR2 SMNVEV come from the germline V gene (reference sequence). CDR3 length: 16 residues. The junction had 14 bases not matched to a gene; V was cut back by 6 bases and J by 4 bases. CDR3 coding DNA: TGTGCCAGCAGCCCTCGTCCAGGGGGTCCCCTCTATGGCTACACCTTC. Protein: CASSPRPGGPLYGYTF.

The chain employs TRBV6-5 and TRBJ2-7; 10 bases are shared with TRBD2. CDR1 MNHEY and CDR2 SVGAGI come from the germline V gene. This CDR3 region has 15 residues. J was trimmed by 5 bases and V by 6 bases; bases with no gene match: 10. The CDR3 here is CASRDLAGADHEQYF. Here the CDR3 DNA reads TGTGCCAGCAGAGATCTAGCGGGGGCGGACCACGAGCAGTACTTC.

CDR3 sequence (DNA): TGTGCCAGCAGCTTAGACTCGACAGTAACTGGAAACACCATATATTTT. Protein sequence: CASSLDSTVTGNTIYF. The rearrangement links TRBV7-6 to TRBJ1-3; tentative D call: TRBD1 (5 bases). The CDR3 runs 16 residues. Trimming took 1 base from V and 2 from J, leaving 12 bases between them. Per the germline V gene, CDR1 is SGHVS and CDR2 is FNYEAQ.

The V gene is TRBV27, the J gene TRBJ1-6; D not certain. Germline lookup yields CDR1 MNHEY and CDR2 SMNVEV (reference sequence). Trimming shortened V by 4 bases and J by 5 bases, and 9 bases separated the two germline ends. The CDR3 is 14 residues long. CDR3 DNA sequence: TGTGCCAGCAGTTCCGAGTCTAATAATTCACCCCTCCACTTT. Translating gives CASSSESNNSPLHF.

The CDR3 coding sequence is TGTGCCAGCAGCCCCCCCGGTCTGGGCTACACCTTC. Protein product: CASSPPGLGYTF. The rearrangement joins TRBV28 to TRBJ1-2; no reliable D call. Germline CDR1 and CDR2: MDHEN and SYDVKM. This CDR3 contains 12 residues. Deletions cut 6 bases from V and 8 bases from J, with 13 bases between.

The chain recombines TRBV10-3 with TRBJ1-2, with 7 bases identical to TRBD1. This CDR3 is built from 16 residues. V trimming: 0 bases; J trimming: 6 bases; junction bases outside the gene matches: 10. CDR1 and CDR2 from the germline V gene are ENHRY and SYGVKD. The CDR3 coding sequence is TGTGCCATCAGTGAGTCGAATACAGGGGCCGGAGATGGCTACACCTTC. This gives the protein CAISESNTGAGDGYTF.

The J gene is TRBJ2-1, the V gene TRBV2, with 8 bases matching TRBD2. V trimming: 8 bases; J trimming: 3 bases; junction bases outside the gene matches: 9. Looked up from germline, CDR1 is SNHLY and CDR2 is FYNNEI. The CDR3 extends over 15 amino acids. CDR3 sequence (DNA): TGTGCCAGCTCACTAGCGGAGGGGGGCTACAATGAGCAGTTCTTC. It is translated as CASSLAEGGYNEQFF.

The chain joins TRBV5-4 to TRBJ2-1, with 12 bases identical to TRBD2. After removal of 4 bases from V and 9 bases from J, the junction contained 11 bases not matched to a gene. The CDR3 contains 16 residues. Germline V lookup: CDR1 SGHNT, CDR2 YYREEE (reference sequence). The CDR3, as DNA: TGTGCCAGCAGCCTGCCTCTAGCGGGGGGGGGAGGTGAGCAGTTCTTC. Protein: CASSLPLAGGGGEQFF. The entire variable domain, with the rest obtained from reference TRBV5-4 and TRBJ2-1, is as follows: ETGVTQSPTHLIKTRGQQVTLRCSSQSGHNTVSWYQQALGQGPQFIFQYYREEENGRGNFPPRFSGLQFPNYSSELNVNALELDDSALYLCASSLPLAGGGGEQFFGPGTRLTVL.

The J gene is TRBJ1-2, the V gene TRBV9; D unresolved. The CDR3 totals 15 residues. Germline CDR1 reads SGDLS; CDR2 reads YYNGEE. V shed 0 bases and J shed 8 bases, with 17 bases lying between them. The CDR3 region is CASSVDGRVLGGYTF. Written as DNA, the CDR3 is TGTGCCAGCAGCGTAGATGGGAGGGTCTTGGGAGGCTACACCTTC.

The chain employs TRBV5-4 and TRBJ2-2, with 14 bases that match TRBD2. In germline, CDR1 is SGHNT, CDR2 YYREEE (reference sequence). This CDR3 has 18 amino acids. Trimming took 0 bases from V and 6 from J; bases not matched to a gene: 7. The CDR3 DNA follows: TGTGCCAGCAGCTTGGGGACTAGCGGGAGGTCGAAGGCCGGGGAGCTGTTTTTT. Protein sequence: CASSLGTSGRSKAGELFF.

The V and J genes are TRBV6-5 and TRBJ1-2; TRBD1 aligns across 11 bases. CDR3 length: 16 amino acids. The V segment lost 0 bases and the J segment 4 bases; nucleotides outside the gene matches: 4. The germline gives CDR1 MNHEY, CDR2 SVGAGI. In nucleotides, the CDR3 is TGTGCCAGCAGTTACTCGACCGGGACAGGGGGCTATGGCTACACCTTC. It specifies CASSYSTGTGGYGYTF.

The V call is TRBV7-2, the J call TRBJ1-1, with a possible D match to TRBD1 (6 bases). The V and J ends lost 4 bases and 4 bases respectively, with 13 bases between them. CDR1 is SGHTA, CDR2 FQGNSA, per germline. The CDR3 is made up of 14 amino acids. The DNA of the CDR3 is TGTGCCAGCAGCTCACAGGGCAGTGGCACTGAAGCTTTCTTT. This sequence encodes CASSSQGSGTEAFF.

CDR3 nucleotide sequence: TGCGCCAGCAGCCTAACTGGGACAGGGGGGGGCTACGAGCAGTACTTC. It yields the protein CASSLTGTGGGYEQYF. The rearrangement joins TRBV5-1 to TRBJ2-7; 11 bases fit TRBD1. V lost 4 bases and J lost 3; bases outside the gene matches: 9. This CDR3 is built from 16 residues. Germline loops: CDR1 SGHRS, CDR2 YFSETQ.

The chain links TRBV29-1 to TRBJ1-1, with D maybe TRBD1 (6 bases). This CDR3 contains 11 residues. Germline V gives CDR1 SQVTM, CDR2 ANQGSEA. The CDR3 loop reads CSGAEQGEAFF. The DNA for the CDR3 is TGCAGTGGGGCTGAGCAGGGGGAAGCTTTCTTT.

This clone appeared a single time. The chain carries TRBV5-1 and TRBJ2-3; weak D call: TRBD1 (5 bases). This CDR3 is 15 amino acids long. V lost 3 bases and J lost 6, with 17 bases in between. Germline CDR1 reads SGHRS; CDR2 reads YFSETQ. In DNA, the CDR3 is TGCGCCAGCAGCTCCCTAGGGGTCCCCATGGATACGCAGTATTTT. Protein sequence: CASSSLGVPMDTQYF.

The rearrangement links TRBV11-2 to TRBJ1-6; TRBD1 is a possible D gene (5 bases). The length of the CDR3 is 16 residues. CDR1 is SGHAT, CDR2 FQNNGV, per germline. The V end lost 1 base, the J end lost 7 bases, and 14 bases lay between the germline ends. CDR3 sequence reads: CASSLVSSQGNSPLHF. CDR3 bases: TGTGCCAGCAGCTTAGTTTCTTCCCAGGGCAATTCACCCCTCCACTTT.

V and J are TRBV28 and TRBJ2-7; 7 nucleotides align to TRBD1. The CDR3 consists of 15 residues. Trimming cost V 7 bases and J 5 bases; bases outside gene matches: 14. The germline V gene has CDR1 MDHEN and CDR2 SYDVKM. CDR3 in amino acids: CASTSSTGSFHEQYF. CDR3 in DNA: TGTGCCAGCACCTCCTCGACAGGGAGTTTCCACGAGCAGTACTTC.

The rearrangement uses TRBV6-5 and TRBJ1-6, with D perhaps matching TRBD1 (6 bases). The CDR3 is 14 amino acids. Germline V CDR1 and CDR2: MNHEY, SVGAGI. V was pared by 7 bases and J by 5 bases, with 12 bases between. Here the CDR3 reads CASTRTVHNSPLHF. In nucleotides, the CDR3 is TGTGCCAGCACGCGGACAGTCCATAATTCACCCCTCCACTTT.

The chain links TRBV11-3 to TRBJ1-5; the D is unclear. The CDR3 spans 16 residues. Per the germline V gene, CDR1 is SGHNT and CDR2 is YENEEA. The V gene lost 5 bases and the J gene lost 1 base, with 15 bases spanning the gap. CDR3 in amino acids: CASSPTDGYSNQPQHF. Written as DNA, the CDR3 is TGTGCCAGCAGCCCTACTGACGGGTACAGCAATCAGCCCCAGCATTTT.